This TCR beta chain comes out of a study of T cell changes during pregnancy in multiple sclerosis. The V segment lost 2 bases and the J segment 8 bases; nucleotides outside the gene matches: 5. The CDR3 totals 13 residues. Germline V lookup: CDR1 MNHEY, CDR2 SVGAGI. Sequenced by immunoSEQ multiplex PCR; TCRdb stores in-frame clones only, minus some. This sample yields more than 35,000 clones, of which roughly 90% are seen a single time; more than 0.55% belongs to the top ten. The source of this sequence is a female donor with multiple sclerosis, enrolled in a pregnancy study. The sample was CD4+ T cells from peripheral blood mononuclear cells, taken in the second trimester of pregnancy. This sequence joins TRBV6-5 and TRBJ1-1, with TRBD1 identical over 7 bases. CDR3 sequence reads: CASSYNRGREAFF. In DNA, the CDR3 is TGTGCCAGCAGTTACAACAGGGGACGGGAAGCTTTCTTT.